This TCR beta chain was documented in a study of T cells after yellow fever vaccination. Study-wide background: Preparation used SMART-Seq v4 Ultra Low Input for the low-cell-number fractions.

Study-level points and caveats: The bulk population could contribute abundant contaminating clonotypes to FACS-sorted repertoires. A limited proportion of clonotypes was detected within both the CD4 and CD8 compartments.

This clonotype was detected ten times or more. The ends lost 3 bases at V and 2 bases at J; junction bases unmatched: 4. Germline lookup yields CDR1 SEHNR and CDR2 FQNEAQ (reference sequence). The CDR3 consists of 15 residues. TCRdb processed the 5' RACE reads anew with MiXCR; each CDR3 protein has one entry. Here the sample spans 45,000 to 65,000 distinct CDR3 sequences, 6.5% to 8.5% being singletons. The source was CD8+ T cells not binding an NS4B(214-222) dextramer, sorted from PBMCs, collected 35 to 50 days after the first yellow fever vaccination. The TCR originated in a man aged 18 to 30 who received the YFV17D yellow fever vaccine. The rearrangement joins TRBV7-9 to TRBJ1-1, with TRBD1 identical over 9 bases. The chain's CDR3 is CASSFVDRGNTEAFF. In DNA, the CDR3 is TGTGCCAGCAGCTTCGTGGACAGGGGAAACACTGAAGCTTTCTTT.